These 11 T cell receptor beta chains originate from one sample sequenced in a study of relationships among human T cell subsets (dated by TCRdb to about 2010). Library preparation was by multiplex PCR. Instrument on record: 454 GS FLX. TCR alpha and beta CDR3 regions were amplified from mRNA by semiquantitative ARM-PCR. In ARM-PCR, tagged nested gene-specific primers were applied first, and communal superprimers then carried out the exponential amplification. The public reads were reanalyzed by TCRdb: fastp trimming at Q25, MiXCR alignment, in-frame beta chains only. Rows matching on CDR3 protein sequence are summarized as one entry with the most common DNA and genes. For this sample the table gives fewer than 18,000 distinct CDR3 sequences, of which 62% were detected only once. The ten biggest clones cover about 32% of the sample. Sequenced: total T cells sorted from blood. Per the publication, the cell subset or site label means: CD3+ T cells in general. These receptors came from a man in his forties or fifties in good health.

The chain has TRBV7-4 and TRBJ2-7; D not resolved. The germline CDR1 and CDR2 sequences are SGHVT and SQSDAQ. The CDR3 is made up of 12 amino acids. The ends were cut back, 8 bases at V and 3 bases at J, with 11 bases in the middle. As DNA, the CDR3 is TGTGCCAGCCAAAAGACCGTCTACGAGCAGTACTTC. This encodes CASQKTVYEQYF.

This clonotype was seen only a few times. The chain recombines TRBV20-1 with TRBJ2-5, with D possibly being TRBD2 (6 bases). Trimming removed 5 bases at V and 2 bases at J, with 21 bases between. Looked up from germline, CDR1 is DFQATT and CDR2 is SNEGSKA (reference sequence). The CDR3 consists of 16 residues. The CDR3: CSAPLHAAGPQETQYF. The DNA of the CDR3 is TGCAGTGCTCCGCTCCATGCAGCGGGTCCTCAAGAGACCCAGTACTTC.

The chain combines TRBV12-3 or TRBV12-4 with TRBJ2-1; 7 bases map to TRBD2. After removal of 6 bases from V and 7 bases from J, the junction contained 12 bases not matched to a gene. The CDR3 is 15 residues long. DNA of the CDR3: TGTGCCAGCAGACCGGGGGGACCCTCTTGGAATGAGCAGTTCTTC. This translates into CASRPGGPSWNEQFF.

This clonotype occurred a few times. The gene calls are TRBV29-1 and TRBJ1-1; D may be TRBD1 (6 bases). Trimming took 4 bases from V and 1 from J, leaving 13 bases between them. Germline V CDR1 and CDR2: SQVTM, ANQGSEA. This CDR3 has 14 amino acids. CDR3 residues: CSVAPQGGNTEAFF. Here the CDR3 DNA reads TGCAGCGTTGCCCCACAGGGAGGGAACACTGAAGCTTTCTTT.

The table lists this clonotype with a few counts. The rearrangement links TRBV28 to TRBJ2-7; 13 bases fit TRBD2. Germline assignment: CDR1 MDHEN and CDR2 SYDVKM. There are 16 residues in the CDR3. Losses at the gene ends were 5 bases for V and 4 bases for J; bases not matched to a gene: 8. CDR3 residues: CASSLRLAGGRYEQYF. Here the CDR3 DNA reads TGTGCCAGCAGTCTGCGACTAGCGGGGGGCCGTTACGAGCAGTACTTC. Looking up the rest from reference TRBV28 and TRBJ2-7 gives the full variable domain: DVKVTQSSRYLVKRTGEKVFLECVQDMDHENMFWYRQDPGLGLRLIYFSYDVKMKEKGDIPEGYSVSREKKERFSLILESASTNQTSMYLCASSLRLAGGRYEQYFGPGTRLTVT.

A few counts support this clonotype. The chain recombines TRBV5-1 with TRBJ2-7; TRBD1 matches at 7 bases. J gave up 6 bases and V 0 bases, and 3 bases lay outside the gene matches. The length of the CDR3 is 13 residues. Germline V gene sequence: CDR1 SGHRS, CDR2 YFSETQ. The CDR3 protein is CASSLGPGGEQYF. CDR3 sequence (DNA): TGCGCCAGCAGCTTGGGGCCAGGGGGCGAGCAGTACTTC.

The chain is built from TRBV12-3 or TRBV12-4 and TRBJ2-3; unclear D gene. The CDR3 is 11 residues long. Trimming stripped 7 bases from V and 6 bases from J, with 8 bases between. The CDR3 DNA reads TGTGCCAGCAATGCTAGGGATACGCAGTATTTT. Translating it yields CASNARDTQYF.

V usage is TRBV5-1 and J usage is TRBJ2-5, with TRBD1 matching over 8 bases. The CDR3 is made up of 15 amino acids. The V and J ends lost 5 bases and 2 bases, in that order; junction bases with no gene match: 8. Germline V gene data show CDR1 as SGHRS and CDR2 as YFSETQ. The CDR3 bases are TGCGCCAGCAGTCCAGGGGGCGGTGGGCAAGAGACCCAGTACTTC. As protein: CASSPGGGGQETQYF. Complete variable domain (other parts from reference TRBV5-1 and TRBJ2-5): KAGVTQTPRYLIKTRGQQVTLSCSPISGHRSVSWYQQTPGQGLQFLFEYFSETQRNKGNFPGRFSGRQFSNSRSEMNVSTLELGDSALYLCASSPGGGGQETQYFGPGTRLLVL.

CDR3 sequence (DNA): TGTGCCAGCAGTGGGACCGGAGAGACCCAGTACTTC. Translated, it gives CASSGTGETQYF. The J gene is TRBJ2-5, the V gene TRBV6-1; D is uncertain. The ends were cut back, 4 bases at V and 4 bases at J, with 7 bases in the middle. The CDR3 is 12 amino acids. Per the germline V gene, CDR1 is MNHNS and CDR2 is SASEGT.

V and J are TRBV7-9 and TRBJ1-2; TRBD1 might be the D (5 bases). Germline V CDR1 and CDR2: SEHNR, FQNEAQ (reference sequence). This CDR3 has 12 amino acids. V gave up 8 bases and J gave up 6 bases, with 13 bases separating them. This CDR3 is CASLSGTDGYTF. The CDR3 DNA follows: TGTGCCAGCCTATCCGGGACGGATGGCTACACCTTC. The full variable domain, with the rest looked up from reference TRBV7-9 and TRBJ1-2, is DTGVSQNPRHKITKRGQNVTFRCDPISEHNRLYWYRQTLGQGPEFLTYFQNEAQLEKSRLLSDRFSAERPKGSFSTLEIQRTEQGDSAMYLCASLSGTDGYTFGSGTRLTVV.

This chain uses TRBV11-2 with TRBJ2-3, with no clear D. Germline V gene data show CDR1 as SGHAT and CDR2 as FQNNGV. Between the trimmed V and J ends, which lost 2 bases and 6 bases, there was a span of 3 bases. The CDR3 length is 11 residues. CDR3 DNA: TGTGCCAGCAGCTTATACGATACGCAGTATTTT. Translation: CASSLYDTQYF.